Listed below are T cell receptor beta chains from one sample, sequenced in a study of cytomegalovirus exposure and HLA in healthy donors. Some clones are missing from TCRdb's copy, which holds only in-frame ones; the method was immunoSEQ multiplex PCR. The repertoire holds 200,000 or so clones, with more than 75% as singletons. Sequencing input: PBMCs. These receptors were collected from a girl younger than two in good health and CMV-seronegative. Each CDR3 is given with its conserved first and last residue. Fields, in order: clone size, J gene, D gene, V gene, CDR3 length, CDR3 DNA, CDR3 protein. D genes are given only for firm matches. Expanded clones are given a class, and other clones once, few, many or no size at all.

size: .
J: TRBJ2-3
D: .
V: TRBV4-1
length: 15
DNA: TGCGCCAGCAGCCAGCCTATATCAGAGCGGACTTATCTGTATTTT
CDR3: CASSQPISERTYLYF

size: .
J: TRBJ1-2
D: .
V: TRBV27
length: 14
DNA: TGTGCCAGCAGCCCCTTCCGGGGGTTCTATGGCTACACCTTC
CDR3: CASSPFRGFYGYTF

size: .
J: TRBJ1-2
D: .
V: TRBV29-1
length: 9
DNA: TGCAGCGTTGACGGGATCTACACCTTC
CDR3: CSVDGIYTF

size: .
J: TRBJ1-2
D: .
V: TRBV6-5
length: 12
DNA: TGTGCCAGCAGTGAATCCAAGGGGGGCTACACCTTC
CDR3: CASSESKGGYTF

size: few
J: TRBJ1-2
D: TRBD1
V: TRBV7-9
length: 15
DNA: TGTGCCAGCAGCTTAGAGATTCAGGGGGCGCAGGGCTACACCTTC
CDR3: CASSLEIQGAQGYTF

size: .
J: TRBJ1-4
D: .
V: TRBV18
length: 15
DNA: TGTGCCAGCTCACCACCGGGGGGAGGTACTGAAAAACTGTTTTTT
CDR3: CASSPPGGGTEKLFF

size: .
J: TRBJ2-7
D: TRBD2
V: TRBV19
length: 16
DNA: TGTGCCACCGAACCCGGGACTAGCGGGAGGACCTACGAGCAGTACTTC
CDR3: CATEPGTSGRTYEQYF

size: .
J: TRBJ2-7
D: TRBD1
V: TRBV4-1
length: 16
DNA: TGCGCCAGCAGCCAAGATGGAGGACAGGGGTTCTACGAGCAGTACTTC
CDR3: CASSQDGGQGFYEQYF

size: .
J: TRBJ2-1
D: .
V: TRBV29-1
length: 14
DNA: TGCAGCGTTGAATCGCGGGCGCGGGACAATGAGCAGTTCTTC
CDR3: CSVESRARDNEQFF

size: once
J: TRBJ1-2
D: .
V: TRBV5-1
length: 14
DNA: TGCGCCAGCAGCGCAATAATGACAGGACCTGGCTACACCTTC
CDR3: CASSAIMTGPGYTF

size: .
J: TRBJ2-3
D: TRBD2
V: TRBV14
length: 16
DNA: TGTGCCAGCAGCCAAGGACTAGCGGGAGTGAGAGATACGCAGTATTTT
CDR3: CASSQGLAGVRDTQYF

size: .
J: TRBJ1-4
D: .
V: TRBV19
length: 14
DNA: TGTGCCAGTAGTATAGAGGCAAGAAGTGAAAAACTGTTTTTT
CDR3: CASSIEARSEKLFF

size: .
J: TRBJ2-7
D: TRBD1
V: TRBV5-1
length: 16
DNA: TGCGCCAGCAGCTTGGAATCCGGGACAGGGTTCTACGAGCAGTACTTC
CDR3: CASSLESGTGFYEQYF

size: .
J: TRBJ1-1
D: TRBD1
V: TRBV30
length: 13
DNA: TGTGCCTGGGGGGGACAGTTTGACACTGAAGCTTTCTTT
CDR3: CAWGGQFDTEAFF

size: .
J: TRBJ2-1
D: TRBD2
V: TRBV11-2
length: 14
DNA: TGTGCCAGCAGCTTAAGCGGGGTGGTTGGTGAGCAGTTCTTC
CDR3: CASSLSGVVGEQFF

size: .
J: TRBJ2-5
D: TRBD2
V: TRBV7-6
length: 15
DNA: TGTGCCAGCAGCCCCCGAACTAGCGGCCAAGAGACCCAGTACTTC
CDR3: CASSPRTSGQETQYF

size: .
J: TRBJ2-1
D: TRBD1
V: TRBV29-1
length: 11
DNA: TGCAGCGTCTACAGGGGAAATGAGCAGTTCTTC
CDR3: CSVYRGNEQFF

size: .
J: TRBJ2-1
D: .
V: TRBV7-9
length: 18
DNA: TGTTCCAGCAGCTTACCTAGAGAACCTAGATTCTCCTACAATGAGCAGTTCTTC
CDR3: CSSSLPREPRFSYNEQFF

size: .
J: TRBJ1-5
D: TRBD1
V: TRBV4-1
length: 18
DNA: TGCGCCAGCAGCCAAGGGGGGGCCCGACAGGGGGCTAATCAGCCCCAGCATTTT
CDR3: CASSQGGARQGANQPQHF

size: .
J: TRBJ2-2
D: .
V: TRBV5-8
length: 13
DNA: TGTGCCAGCAGCTGGGGGACTTTCGGGGGGCTGTTTTTT
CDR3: CASSWGTFGGLFF

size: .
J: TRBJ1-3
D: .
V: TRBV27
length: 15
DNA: TGTGCCAGCAGCCTCGACAGGAGCTCTGGAAACACCATATATTTT
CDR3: CASSLDRSSGNTIYF

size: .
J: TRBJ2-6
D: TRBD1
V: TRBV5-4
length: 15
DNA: TGTGCCAGCACCCAAACAGGGGCTGGGGCCAACGTCCTGACTTTC
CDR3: CASTQTGAGANVLTF

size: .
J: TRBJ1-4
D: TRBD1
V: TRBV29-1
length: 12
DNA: TGCAGCGCGCAGGGGGCTAATGAAAAACTGTTTTTT
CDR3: CSAQGANEKLFF

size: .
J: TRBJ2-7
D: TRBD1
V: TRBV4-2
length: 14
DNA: TGTGCCAGCAGCCACCGGGACAGAAAATACGAGCAGTACTTC
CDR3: CASSHRDRKYEQYF

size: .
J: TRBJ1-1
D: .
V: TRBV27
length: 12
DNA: TGTGCCAGCAGTTTCACTCCTCTAGAAGCTTTCTTT
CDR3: CASSFTPLEAFF

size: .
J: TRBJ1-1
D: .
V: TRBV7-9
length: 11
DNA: TGTTCCAGCAGCTTCAGGCCTGAAGCTTTCTTT
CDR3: CSSSFRPEAFF

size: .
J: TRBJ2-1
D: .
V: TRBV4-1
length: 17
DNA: TGCGCCAGCAGCCAAGGAGTCGTCTTCCATACGGGGTATGAGCAGTTCTTC
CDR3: CASSQGVVFHTGYEQFF

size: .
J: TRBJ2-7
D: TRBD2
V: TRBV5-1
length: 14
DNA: TGCGCCAGCAGCTTGTCTAGCGGGAGCTACGAGCAGTACTTC
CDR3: CASSLSSGSYEQYF

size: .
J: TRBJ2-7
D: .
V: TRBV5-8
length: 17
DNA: TGTGCCAGCAGCTTGGGCCGGCGGCGACCGAGAGCTTGCGAGCAGTACTTC
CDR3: CASSLGRRRPRACEQYF